This T cell receptor (beta chain) stems from a study of blood T cell repertoires in COVID-19. The overall study: COVID-19 samples, acute and convalescent, were from the United States, Italy and Spain. In each case, the material was cDNA or gDNA derived from T cells, B-cell-depleted T cells, or PBMCs.

V shed 3 bases and J 5 bases; nucleotides not matched to a gene: 7. The CDR3 is made up of 15 amino acids. Germline lookup yields CDR1 MDHEN and CDR2 SYDVKM. Sequencing used immunoSEQ multiplex PCR; TCRdb keeps in-frame clones, though not all of them. The data contain about 100,000 clones, around 94% of them singletons. The receptor's source is a man aged 50 to 60 with active COVID-19. The chain carries TRBV28 and TRBJ1-2; TRBD1 matches 9 bases. Sequenced input: peripheral blood. CDR3 DNA sequence: TGTGCCAGCAGTTTCCGGGACAGGGCTCCGTATGGCTACACCTTC. This sequence encodes CASSFRDRAPYGYTF.